The 11 T cell receptor beta chains given below trace back to one sample, sequenced in a study of cytomegalovirus exposure and HLA in healthy donors. TCRdb's table, derived via immunoSEQ multiplex PCR, lists solely in-frame clones and lacks some. The table includes under 75,000 clones, more than 85% detected once. Sequencing input: PBMCs. The receptors derive from a woman aged 18-29 years in good health and CMV-seropositive.

The J gene is TRBJ2-1, the V gene TRBV5-1; the match to TRBD1 covers 9 bases. The CDR3 sequence is 13 residues long. V lost 3 bases to trimming and J lost 8 bases; unmatched junction nucleotides: 3. Germline V gene sequence: CDR1 SGHRS, CDR2 YFSETQ. The CDR3 loop is CASSSGTGYEQFF. The DNA of the CDR3 is TGCGCCAGCAGCTCCGGGACAGGGTATGAGCAGTTCTTC.

With regard to this clone: One end of the junction varies from germline; a read error may be responsible. V is TRBV4-2 and J is TRBJ2-1, with TRBD2 matching 14 bases. The CDR3 contains 18 residues. Germline V lookup: CDR1 LGHNA, CDR2 YNFKEQ. CDR3 coding DNA: TGTGCCAGCAGCCGCGGACTAGCGGGAGGCTTAGTGCCAGTTGAGCAGCTCTTC. It yields the protein CASSRGLAGGLVPVEQLF.

This chain connects TRBV6-1 to TRBJ2-7; 8 positions match TRBD2. The CDR3 is 14 amino acids. The germline V gene encodes CDR1 MNHNS and CDR2 SASEGT. J lost 3 bases, V lost 3 bases, and 4 bases had no gene match. The CDR3 reads CASSERLAGYEQYF. CDR3 coding DNA: TGTGCCAGCAGTGAGCGGCTAGCGGGCTACGAGCAGTACTTC.

The CDR3 loop is CSVVSREDTEAFF. CDR3 DNA sequence: TGCAGCGTTGTAAGCAGGGAAGACACTGAAGCTTTCTTT. This chain links TRBV29-1 with TRBJ1-1; D is perhaps TRBD1 (5 bases). The CDR3 has 13 amino acids. Trimming left V 4 bases short and J 3 bases short, with 12 bases between. Per the germline V gene, CDR1 is SQVTM and CDR2 is ANQGSEA.

The chain joins TRBV5-1 to TRBJ1-4; 9 nucleotides align to TRBD1. The CDR3 runs to 14 residues. V was clipped by 4 bases and J by 5 bases; unmatched bases: 3. Germline-derived CDR1 and CDR2 are SGHRS and YFSETQ. The CDR3 is CASSPDRGNEKLFF. The CDR3 coding sequence is TGCGCCAGCAGCCCAGACAGGGGGAATGAAAAACTGTTTTTT.

The V call is TRBV15, the J call TRBJ1-5; 7 bases are a match to TRBD1. The CDR3 is 14 residues long. V shed 5 bases and J 7 bases; nucleotides not matched to a gene: 8. Germline CDR1 LNHNV, CDR2 YYDKDF (reference sequence). The CDR3 bases are TGTGCCACCAGCCGCGACAGGGAAAACCAGCCCCAGCATTTT. It yields the protein CATSRDRENQPQHF.

This chain links TRBV7-8 with TRBJ2-7, with a possible D match to TRBD2 (7 bases). Germline-derived CDR1 and CDR2 are SGHVS and FQNEAQ. The V end was cut by 5 bases, the J end by 1 base, with 18 bases between. The CDR3 length is 16 residues. Here the CDR3 DNA reads TGTGCCAGCAGCCCCTCCACAGGGAGGGGGTCCTACGAGCAGTACTTC. This codes for CASSPSTGRGSYEQYF.

This chain joins TRBV7-2 and TRBJ2-5; D ambiguous. V was cut by 2 bases and J by 1 base, with 5 bases left in between. This CDR3 spans 13 amino acids. Germline CDR1 SGHTA, CDR2 FQGNSA. For the CDR3, the DNA is TGTGCCAGCAGCTTACTTATCCAAGAGACCCAGTACTTC. This gives the protein CASSLLIQETQYF.

The chain links TRBV28 to TRBJ1-1, with D possibly matching TRBD1 (5 bases). CDR3 length: 18 residues. The germline V gene encodes CDR1 MDHEN and CDR2 SYDVKM. Trimming stripped 2 bases from V and 0 bases from J, with 19 bases between. The CDR3 loop reads CASSLRRVQGVMNTEAFF. In DNA, the CDR3 is TGTGCCAGCAGTTTAAGAAGGGTTCAGGGTGTCATGAACACTGAAGCTTTCTTT.

V is TRBV6-1 and J is TRBJ2-5, with TRBD1 identical over 9 bases. The CDR3 totals 15 residues. In germline, CDR1 is MNHNS, CDR2 SASEGT. J was trimmed by 5 bases and V by 3 bases; bases with no gene match: 7. CDR3 in DNA: TGTGCCAGCAGTGAGCCCGGGACAGGGTGGGAGACCCAGTACTTC. Encoded protein: CASSEPGTGWETQYF.

This chain joins TRBV4-1 and TRBJ1-6; unclear D gene. V was shortened by 0 bases and J by 9 bases, with 24 bases between the two germline ends. Germline CDR1 is MGHRA and CDR2 is YSYEKL. The CDR3 is 19 residues long. This CDR3 is CASSQDLFGLLKSGSPLHF. CDR3 DNA: TGCGCCAGCAGCCAAGATTTATTCGGACTCCTTAAGTCGGGTTCACCCCTCCACTTT.